This passage covers 20 T cell receptor beta chains from one sample sequenced in a study of beta chain features in type 1 diabetes. Expressed TCRB transcripts were sequenced because the isolated RNA had all been reverse transcribed beforehand. TCRdb keeps only in-frame clones here, not all; method: immunoSEQ multiplex PCR. The repertoire has about 320,000 clones, 12% to 15% of them found once; the top ten carry over 5%. The sequencing input was central memory CD4+ T cells from blood. The receptors were sampled from a man aged 30 to 45 in good health.

This clone was observed many times. This sequence joins TRBV4-2 and TRBJ1-4, with D uncertain. This CDR3 spans 13 amino acids. V was cut by 5 bases and J by 5 bases, with 9 bases left in between. The V gene's germline CDR1 is LGHNA and CDR2 YNFKEQ. The CDR3 nucleotides are TGTGCCAGCAGCGGAGTCGCGAATGAAAAACTGTTTTTT. As protein: CASSGVANEKLFF.

This clone has a handful of counts. The V and J genes are TRBV2 and TRBJ2-1; maybe TRBD2 (5 bases). With 6 bases removed from V and 8 bases from J, the gap between germline ends came to 20 bases. Germline CDR1 is SNHLY and CDR2 is FYNNEI. This CDR3 spans 15 amino acids. The CDR3 bases are TGTGCCAGCAGCAGTCCGGGGTCCCCTGCCGATGAGCAGTTCTTC. Translating it yields CASSSPGSPADEQFF.

The chain couples TRBV5-4 to TRBJ2-7; TRBD2 aligns across 11 bases. Looked up from germline, CDR1 is SGHNT and CDR2 is YYREEE (reference sequence). The CDR3 runs to 15 residues. V was pared by 4 bases and J by 4 bases, with 7 bases of the junction left unmatched. The DNA of the CDR3 is TGTGCCAGCAGCCCTGGGACTAGCGGAAATTACGAGCAGTACTTC. Translation: CASSPGTSGNYEQYF.

In this sample, this clone turned up a few times. The junction differs from germline at one of its ends, possibly a read error. V and J are TRBV10-3 and TRBJ2-3, with 9 bases lining up with TRBD1. Germline V gene sequence: CDR1 ENHRY, CDR2 SYGVKD. The CDR3 is 12 residues long. In DNA, the CDR3 is TGTGCCATCAGTGAGCCGAAGGGACAGGGCTCTTTT. It encodes CAISEPKGQGSF.

This clone was seen more than once but under ten times. The CDR3 DNA sequence: TGTGCCACCAGCAACCTTTGGACAGAGACTGGGGCCAACGTCCTGACTTTC. Translating gives CATSNLWTETGANVLTF. This chain connects TRBV15 to TRBJ2-6; perhaps TRBD1 as D (6 bases). Germline CDR1 and CDR2: LNHNV and YYDKDF (reference sequence). This CDR3 has 17 amino acids. V was shortened by 4 bases and J by 2 bases, with 15 bases between the two germline ends.

Worth noting for this clone: This CDR3 is also generated by other DNA sequences in the sample. The rearrangement links TRBV5-1 to TRBJ2-5; 12 nucleotides align to TRBD2. Germline V gives CDR1 SGHRS, CDR2 YFSETQ. The CDR3 is 17 amino acids. The junction had 5 bases not matched to a gene; V was cut back by 1 base and J by 1 base. This chain's CDR3 is CASSLSLAGGPQETQYF. CDR3 bases: TGCGCCAGCAGCTTGAGTCTAGCGGGGGGGCCCCAAGAGACCCAGTACTTC.

There are a few counts of this clone. The V and J genes are TRBV28 and TRBJ2-7, with D uncertain. The V gene lost 1 base and the J gene lost 6 bases, with 10 bases spanning the gap. The CDR3 is 13 amino acids. Germline V gives CDR1 MDHEN, CDR2 SYDVKM. This CDR3 reads CASSLFRPAEQYF. The CDR3 DNA follows: TGTGCCAGCAGTTTATTTCGTCCGGCCGAGCAGTACTTC.

The V call is TRBV7-6, the J call TRBJ1-1, with D hard to call. Per germline, CDR1 SGHVS and CDR2 FNYEAQ. CDR3 length equals 13 residues. V gave up 1 base and J gave up 8 bases, with 11 bases separating them. CDR3 loop: CASSLVARREAFF. The DNA of the CDR3 is TGTGCCAGCAGCTTAGTAGCGCGGCGGGAAGCTTTCTTT.

V is TRBV7-9 and J is TRBJ2-3, with 11 bases identical to TRBD2. CDR3 length: 16 residues. Germline CDR1 is SEHNR and CDR2 is FQNEAQ (reference sequence). With 3 bases clipped from V and 1 base from J, the junction kept 3 bases outside the gene matches. The CDR3 bases are TGTGCCAGCAGCTTTACTAGCGGGGGTGGCACAGATACGCAGTATTTT. Protein product: CASSFTSGGGTDTQYF. Filled out from reference TRBV7-9 and TRBJ2-3, the complete variable domain reads DTGVSQNPRHKITKRGQNVTFRCDPISEHNRLYWYRQTLGQGPEFLTYFQNEAQLEKSRLLSDRFSAERPKGSFSTLEIQRTEQGDSAMYLCASSFTSGGGTDTQYFGPGTRLTVL.

This clone was counted only a few times. CDR3 DNA sequence: TGTGCCAGCAGTCGACAGGTGAGGACTGAAGCTTTCTTT. As protein: CASSRQVRTEAFF. V and J are TRBV6-6 and TRBJ1-1, with D tentatively TRBD1 (6 bases). V was trimmed by 5 bases and J by 5 bases, leaving 12 bases between them. The germline CDR1 and CDR2 sequences are MNHNY and SVGAGI (reference sequence). The length of the CDR3 is 13 residues.

This clone appeared a few times. V usage is TRBV19 and J usage is TRBJ2-1, with D perhaps given as TRBD1 or TRBD2 (6 bases each). V lost 3 bases and J 9 bases, leaving 18 bases between the germline ends. This CDR3 comprises 15 residues. CDR1 is LNHDA and CDR2 is SQIVND in the germline V gene (reference sequence). The CDR3 here is CASSIVTGRSVEQFF. CDR3 bases: TGTGCCAGTAGTATTGTTACAGGGAGGAGCGTTGAGCAGTTCTTC.

CDR3 residues: CASSQSTDTQYF. CDR3 in DNA: TGCGCCAGCAGTCAGAGCACAGATACGCAGTATTTT. V and J are TRBV5-1 and TRBJ2-3, with D unclear. Trimming removed 5 bases from V and 0 bases from J, with 4 bases in between. Germline V CDR1 and CDR2: SGHRS, YFSETQ. This CDR3 has 12 residues.

The chain links TRBV7-2 to TRBJ1-5; D is perhaps TRBD1 (6 bases). Germline assignment: CDR1 SGHTA and CDR2 FQGNSA. This CDR3 is 16 amino acids long. Trimming left V 5 bases short and J 5 bases short, with 19 bases between. CDR3 residues: CASSTQGPGRDQPQHF. CDR3 sequence (DNA): TGTGCCAGCAGCACGCAGGGGCCCGGGAGGGATCAGCCCCAGCATTTT.

This clone was observed a handful of times. The chain couples TRBV6-1 to TRBJ2-4; D gene uncertain. The CDR3 runs 14 residues. Germline CDR1 and CDR2: MNHNS and SASEGT. V shed 9 bases and J shed 1 base, with 13 bases lying between them. CDR3 coding DNA: TGTGCCAGACCAGACTCATGGGCCAAAAACATTCAGTACTTC. Its translation is CARPDSWAKNIQYF.

Ten or more counts support this clone. The chain combines TRBV28 with TRBJ2-7; no firm D call. V lost 6 bases to trimming and J lost 7 bases, with 13 bases between them. The CDR3 sequence is 12 residues long. The germline V gene has CDR1 MDHEN and CDR2 SYDVKM. The chain's CDR3 is CASSRLRGEQYV. In DNA, the CDR3 is TGTGCCAGCAGCCGTCTCCGTGGTGAGCAGTACGTC.

This clone came up many times. V usage is TRBV5-5 and J usage is TRBJ2-7, with D maybe TRBD2 (5 bases). V shed 4 bases and J shed 2 bases, with 7 bases lying between them. This CDR3 is built from 12 residues. Germline values: CDR1 SGHKS, CDR2 YYEKEE (reference sequence). The CDR3 is CASSPGTYEQYF. In DNA, the CDR3 is TGTGCCAGCAGCCCCGGGACCTACGAGCAGTACTTC.

This clone was counted only a few times. Relative to the germline gene, one junction end is altered; a read error may explain this. J is TRBJ2-7 and V is TRBV6-5; maybe TRBD2 (6 bases). Germline values: CDR1 MNHEY, CDR2 SVGAGI. The CDR3 covers 13 residues. CDR3 loop: CASRYWEVYEQYF. CDR3 DNA sequence: TGTGCCAGCAGGTACTGGGAGGTATACGAGCAGTACTTC.

This clone was counted a few times. The chain uses TRBV7-2 and TRBJ2-5, with D perhaps TRBD1 (6 bases). The CDR3 sequence is 14 residues long. Germline assignment: CDR1 SGHTA and CDR2 FQGNSA. Trimming cost V 2 bases and J 2 bases, with 9 bases left between them. CDR3 DNA sequence: TGTGCCAGCAGCTTAACAGGGCTTCAAGAGACCCAGTACTTC. Amino acid sequence: CASSLTGLQETQYF.

This clone was found many times. J is TRBJ1-3 and V is TRBV11-3, with no clear D. The CDR3 length is 14 residues. Trimming shortened V by 5 bases and J by 2 bases, and 10 bases separated the two germline ends. From germline, CDR1 is SGHNT and CDR2 YENEEA. CDR3 DNA: TGTGCCAGCAGCCGTACCCCGGCTGGAAACACCATATATTTT. This gives the protein CASSRTPAGNTIYF.

This clone was observed a handful of times. The chain joins TRBV28 to TRBJ2-7; 10 positions match TRBD1. After removal of 5 bases from V and 4 bases from J, the junction contained 5 bases not matched to a gene. The CDR3 has 14 amino acids. Germline loops: CDR1 MDHEN, CDR2 SYDVKM. The CDR3 region is CASSTRQGAYEQYV. The CDR3 DNA reads as TGTGCCAGCAGTACACGACAGGGGGCGTACGAGCAGTACGTC.